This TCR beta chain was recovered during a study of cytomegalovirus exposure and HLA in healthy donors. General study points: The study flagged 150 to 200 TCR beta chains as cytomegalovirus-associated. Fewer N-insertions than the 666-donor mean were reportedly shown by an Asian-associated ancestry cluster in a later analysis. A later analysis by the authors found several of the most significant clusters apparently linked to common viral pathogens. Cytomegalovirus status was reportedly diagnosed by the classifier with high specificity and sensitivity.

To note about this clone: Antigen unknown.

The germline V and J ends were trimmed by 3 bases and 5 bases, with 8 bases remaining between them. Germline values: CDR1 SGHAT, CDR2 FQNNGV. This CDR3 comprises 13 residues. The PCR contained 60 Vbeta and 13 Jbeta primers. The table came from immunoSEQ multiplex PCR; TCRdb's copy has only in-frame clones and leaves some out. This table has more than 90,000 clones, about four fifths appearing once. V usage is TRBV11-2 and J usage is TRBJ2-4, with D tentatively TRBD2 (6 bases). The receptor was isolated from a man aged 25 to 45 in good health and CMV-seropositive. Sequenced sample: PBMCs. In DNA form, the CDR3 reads TGTGCCAGCAGCTTTGGAGGGGAAAACATTCAGTACTTC. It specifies CASSFGGENIQYF.